What follows are 24 T cell receptor beta chains derived from one specimen sequenced in a study of Ad26.COV2.S vaccination and SARS-CoV-2 variants. Treatment: some 19 received Ad26.COV2.S at low or high dose, single or two shots; 5 received placebo; per-sample allocation not given. Samples were taken on day 63 after the first vaccine or placebo injection. The repertoire was sequenced with immunoSEQ multiplex PCR; TCRdb's copy has only in-frame clones and lacks some. The repertoire holds 430,000 or so clones, with roughly 89% as singletons. The sample consisted of peripheral blood, taken in a trial of Ad26.COV2.S vaccine versus placebo. Every receptor here comes from a person between 18 and 60 years old who received the Ad26.COV2.S COVID-19 vaccine or a placebo.

This clone came up a few times. The same CDR3 also results from other DNA sequences found in this sample. The chain employs TRBV7-3 and TRBJ2-2; D call uncertain. This CDR3 has 12 residues. The V gene lost 1 base and the J gene lost 3 bases, with 0 bases spanning the gap. CDR1 and CDR2 (germline): SGHTA, FQGTGA. The DNA for the CDR3 is TGTGCCAGCAGCTTAAACACCGGGGAGCTGTTTTTT. It yields the protein CASSLNTGELFF.

V is TRBV18 and J is TRBJ2-7, with D tentatively TRBD1 (6 bases). The CDR3 totals 14 residues. Germline assignment: CDR1 KGHSH and CDR2 LQKENI. Deletions cut 3 bases from V and 6 bases from J, with 15 bases between. The CDR3 here is CASSPGQGYVEQYV. CDR3 coding DNA: TGTGCCAGCTCACCGGGTCAGGGGTACGTCGAGCAGTACGTC.

To note about this clone: The same CDR3 is also encoded by other DNA sequences in this sample. The rearrangement uses TRBV29-1 and TRBJ1-1; D unresolved. CDR3 length: 12 amino acids. Deletions cut 4 bases from V and 0 bases from J, with 6 bases between. Germline CDR1 reads SQVTM; CDR2 reads ANQGSEA. CDR3 nucleotides: TGCAGCGTTGGGCAAGTGAACACTGAAGCTTTCTTT. It translates to CSVGQVNTEAFF.

This chain connects TRBV7-2 to TRBJ2-1; 11 nucleotides agree with TRBD2. With V trimmed by 5 bases and J by 2 bases, 2 bases remained unmatched. Germline V gene lookup returns CDR1 SGHTA and CDR2 FQGNSA. The CDR3 spans 15 residues. CDR3 loop: CASSRGLAAYNEQFF. The CDR3 DNA reads TGTGCCAGCAGCCGGGGACTAGCGGCCTACAATGAGCAGTTCTTC. Using reference TRBV7-2 and TRBJ2-1 for the parts outside the CDR3, the full variable domain is GAGVSQSPSNKVTEKGKDVELRCDPISGHTALYWYRQSLGQGLEFLIYFQGNSAPDKSGLPSDRFSAERTGGSVSTLTIQRTQQEDSAVYLCASSRGLAAYNEQFFGPGTRLTVL.

The rearrangement joins TRBV28 to TRBJ2-1, with no clear D. This CDR3 is built from 17 residues. From germline, CDR1 is MDHEN and CDR2 SYDVKM. Trimming took 4 bases from V and 0 from J, leaving 16 bases between them. The CDR3 spells CASSSNRPLSSYNEQFF. In nucleotides, the CDR3 is TGTGCCAGCAGTTCTAATAGACCTCTCAGCTCCTACAATGAGCAGTTCTTC.

The CDR3 spells CASSLVGGGRYTEAFF. DNA of the CDR3: TGTGCCAGCAGCTTGGTCGGCGGGGGTCGATACACTGAAGCTTTCTTT. This chain connects TRBV5-4 to TRBJ1-1; tentatively, D is TRBD1 (5 bases). Germline loops: CDR1 SGHNT, CDR2 YYREEE (reference sequence). V lost 0 bases, J lost 3 bases, and 15 bases lay in between. This CDR3 is built from 16 residues.

V gene TRBV10-3 combines with J gene TRBJ2-3, with 10 bases aligning to TRBD2. The V segment lost 6 bases and the J segment 4 bases; nucleotides outside the gene matches: 7. This CDR3 has 15 residues. Germline CDR1 is ENHRY and CDR2 is SYGVKD. CDR3 sequence: CAISLAGAYADTQYF. CDR3 coding DNA: TGTGCCATCAGCCTAGCGGGAGCGTACGCAGATACGCAGTATTTT.

The chain carries TRBV11-2 and TRBJ1-1, with TRBD1 as a possible D gene (6 bases). The V and J ends lost 5 bases and 3 bases respectively, with 13 bases between them. CDR3 length: 14 amino acids. Germline-derived CDR1 and CDR2 are SGHAT and FQNNGV. The CDR3 DNA reads as TGTGCCAGCAGCCTGGCGGGGGCGGACACTGAAGCTTTCTTT. Its protein is CASSLAGADTEAFF.

The chain couples TRBV21-1 to TRBJ2-7. TRBV21-1 is given as a pseudogene. This CDR3 region has 14 residues. CDR3 protein: CASMQRLISYEQYV. The CDR3 nucleotides are TGTGCCAGCATGCAAAGGCTAATCTCCTACGAGCAGTACGTC.

V usage is TRBV7-2 and J usage is TRBJ1-2, with a weak D call TRBD1 (6 bases). Trimming shortened V by 5 bases and J by 4 bases, and 14 bases separated the two germline ends. The germline V gene has CDR1 SGHTA and CDR2 FQGNSA. The CDR3 has 14 amino acids. The CDR3 DNA follows: TGTGCCAGCAGCCCTAGGGGGAGGGCCTATGGCTACACCTTC. It encodes CASSPRGRAYGYTF.

The chain has TRBV2 and TRBJ2-5; 11 bases match TRBD1. J lost 5 bases, V lost 6 bases, and 8 bases had no gene match. Germline lookup yields CDR1 SNHLY and CDR2 FYNNEI. The CDR3 loop spans 15 amino acids. CDR3 DNA: TGTGCCAGCAGGCCGGGACAGGGGGGGTTCGAGACCCAGTACTTC. Amino acids: CASRPGQGGFETQYF.

This clone was detected only once. The rearrangement joins TRBV6-2 or TRBV6-3 to TRBJ2-7, with D possibly being TRBD2 (6 bases). The ends were cut back, 6 bases at V and 4 bases at J, with 16 bases in the middle. CDR3 length: 14 amino acids. The germline V gene has CDR1 MNHEY and CDR2 SVGEGT. The CDR3 reads CASSRRGGAYEQYF. Here the CDR3 DNA reads TGTGCCAGCAGCCGACGGGGCGGGGCTTACGAGCAGTACTTC.

This sequence joins TRBV18 and TRBJ2-3; a possible D gene is TRBD1 (6 bases). Germline CDR1 reads KGHSH; CDR2 reads LQKENI. This CDR3 region has 15 residues. The V end was cut by 0 bases, the J end by 4 bases, with 11 bases between. The CDR3 region is CASSPPLGGPDTQYF. CDR3 in DNA: TGTGCCAGCTCACCACCGTTAGGGGGACCAGATACGCAGTATTTT.

The table lists this clone with a few counts. This rearrangement joins TRBV5-4 to TRBJ1-3; maybe TRBD1 (5 bases). This CDR3 spans 16 amino acids. V lost 4 bases, J lost 2 bases, and 16 bases lay in between. Germline V CDR1 and CDR2: SGHNT, YYREEE (reference sequence). CDR3 sequence reads: CASSPGRYIPGNTIYF. In nucleotides, the CDR3 is TGTGCCAGCAGCCCGGGACGGTATATCCCTGGAAACACCATATATTTT. The entire variable domain, with the rest obtained from reference TRBV5-4 and TRBJ1-3, is as follows: ETGVTQSPTHLIKTRGQQVTLRCSSQSGHNTVSWYQQALGQGPQFIFQYYREEENGRGNFPPRFSGLQFPNYSSELNVNALELDDSALYLCASSPGRYIPGNTIYFGEGSWLTVV.

The genes are TRBV24-1 and TRBJ1-4; D remains ambiguous. V was shortened by 3 bases and J by 7 bases, with 11 bases between the two germline ends. The length of the CDR3 is 14 residues. CDR1 KGHDR and CDR2 SFDVKD come from the germline V gene. CDR3 coding DNA: TGTGCCACCAGTGATCATTATTATCCTGAAAAACTGTTTTTT. Its protein is CATSDHYYPEKLFF.

The chain joins TRBV3-1 (or the pseudogene TRBV3-2) to TRBJ1-2; a possible D gene is TRBD1 (5 bases). The CDR3 sequence is 14 residues long. The V end lost 4 bases, the J end lost 1 base, and 10 bases lay between the germline ends. Germline V gene data show CDR1 as LGHDT and CDR2 as YNNKEL (reference sequence). CDR3 protein: CASSPTVINYGYTF. In DNA, the CDR3 is TGTGCCAGCAGCCCGACAGTGATTAACTATGGCTACACCTTC.

V gene TRBV6-6 combines with J gene TRBJ1-1; D unresolved. Between the trimmed V and J ends, which lost 6 bases and 5 bases, there was a span of 19 bases. Germline V gene data show CDR1 as MNHNY and CDR2 as SVGAGI (reference sequence). The CDR3 runs 15 residues. The CDR3 sequence is CASRTTWQYFTEAFF. The CDR3 coding sequence is TGTGCCAGCAGAACGACGTGGCAGTATTTTACTGAAGCTTTCTTT.

In its sample, this clone was seen once. Other DNA sequences in the same sample also yield this CDR3. This chain joins TRBV3-1 (or the pseudogene TRBV3-2) and TRBJ1-1; D is uncertain. The germline V gene has CDR1 LGHDT and CDR2 YNNKEL (reference sequence). Deletions cut 0 bases from V and 5 bases from J, with 7 bases between. CDR3 length: 13 amino acids. The CDR3 coding sequence is TGTGCCAGCAGCCAAGAAGGCGGGACTGAAGCTTTCTTT. This gives the protein CASSQEGGTEAFF.

J is TRBJ1-2 and V is TRBV14; D is possibly TRBD1 (6 bases). This CDR3 is 13 amino acids long. Germline V gene data show CDR1 as SGHDN and CDR2 as FVKESK. Trimming shortened V by 4 bases and J by 8 bases, and 14 bases separated the two germline ends. In nucleotides, the CDR3 is TGTGCCAGCAGCCCGCGGGGGGGGCAGGGCTACACCTTC. Translated: CASSPRGGQGYTF.

This clone has only a few counts. The CDR3 sequence: CASSIANTEAFF. The DNA of the CDR3 is TGTGCCAGCAGCATTGCTAACACTGAAGCTTTCTTT. The rearrangement links TRBV11-1 to TRBJ1-1; no firm D call. CDR1 is SGHAT, CDR2 FQDESV, per germline (reference sequence). V was shortened by 5 bases and J by 2 bases, with 6 bases between the two germline ends. The CDR3 consists of 12 residues.

This clone was seen once. The chain uses TRBV19 and TRBJ1-6; TRBD1 agrees at 7 bases. Germline V gives CDR1 LNHDA, CDR2 SQIVND (reference sequence). The CDR3 is 16 amino acids. J lost 7 bases, V lost 4 bases, and 10 bases had no gene match. CDR3 in amino acids: CASSTLDRPGNSPLHF. The CDR3 DNA sequence: TGTGCCAGTAGTACGTTGGACAGGCCAGGAAATTCACCCCTCCACTTT.

J is TRBJ1-2 and V is TRBV20-1; unclear D gene. Looked up from germline, CDR1 is DFQATT and CDR2 is SNEGSKA (reference sequence). The CDR3 is 11 amino acids. V was pared by 7 bases and J by 4 bases, with 10 bases between. CDR3 in amino acids: CSGPGRYGYTF. The CDR3 DNA is TGCAGTGGGCCTGGACGCTATGGCTACACCTTC.

V is TRBV15 and J is TRBJ1-2; TRBD1 matches at 9 bases. The CDR3 totals 13 residues. Losses at the gene ends were 1 base for V and 7 bases for J; bases not matched to a gene: 1. The germline V gene has CDR1 LNHNV and CDR2 YYDKDF (reference sequence). This chain's CDR3 is CATSRGDRVGYTF. CDR3 DNA sequence: TGTGCCACCAGCAGAGGGGACAGGGTTGGCTACACCTTC.

The chain recombines TRBV5-1 with TRBJ1-6; D unresolved. CDR1 is SGHRS, CDR2 YFSETQ, per germline. CDR3 length: 13 amino acids. The V end was cut by 4 bases, the J end by 8 bases, with 10 bases between. The CDR3 DNA sequence: TGCGCCAGCAGCGAGAGGTCGGATTCACCCCTCCACTTT. Amino acids: CASSERSDSPLHF.